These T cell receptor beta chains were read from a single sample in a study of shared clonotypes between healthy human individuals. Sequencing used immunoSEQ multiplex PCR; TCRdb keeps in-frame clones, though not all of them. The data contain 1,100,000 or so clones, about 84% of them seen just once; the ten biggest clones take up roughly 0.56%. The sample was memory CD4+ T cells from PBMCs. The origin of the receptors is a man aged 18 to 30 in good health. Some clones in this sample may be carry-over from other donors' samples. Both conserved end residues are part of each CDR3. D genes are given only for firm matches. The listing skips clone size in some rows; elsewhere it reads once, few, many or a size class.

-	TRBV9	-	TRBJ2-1	TGTGCCAGCAGCGGGGACGGGTCTTCATACAATGAGCAGTTCTTC	CASSGDGSSYNEQFF
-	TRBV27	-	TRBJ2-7	TGTGCCAGCAGTTTATACTCTCAGGGTCGCTACGAGCAGTACTTC	CASSLYSQGRYEQYF
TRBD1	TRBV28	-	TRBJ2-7	TGTGCCAGCAGTTATGCGGGACAGGTCTACGAGCAGTACTTC	CASSYAGQVYEQYF
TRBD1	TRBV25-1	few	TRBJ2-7	TGTGCCAGCAGTGGACAGGGCCGCGAGCAGTACTTC	CASSGQGREQYF
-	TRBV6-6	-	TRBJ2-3	TGTGCCAGCAGCCCAGTAGGAGGTGGTAAGGGCGATACGCAGTATTTT	CASSPVGGGKGDTQYF
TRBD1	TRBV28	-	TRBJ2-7	TGTGCCAGCAGTCGCGGACAGGGGAGAACCGAGCAGTACTTC	CASSRGQGRTEQYF
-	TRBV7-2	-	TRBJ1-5	TGTGCCAGCAGCTTAGTGGGCCAGGAGGGCCTACCCCAGCATTTT	CASSLVGQEGLPQHF
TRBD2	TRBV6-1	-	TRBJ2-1	TGTGCCAGCAGTGGCCTAGCGGGAGGAGTAGCAGGGCAGTTCTTC	CASSGLAGGVAGQFF
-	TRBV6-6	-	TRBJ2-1	TGTGCCAGCACCGAGGACTTCTATACGGGGAATGAGCAGTTCTTC	CASTEDFYTGNEQFF
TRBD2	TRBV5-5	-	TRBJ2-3	TGTGCCAGCAGCTCGCGGGGGTACACAGATACGCAGTATTTT	CASSSRGYTDTQYF
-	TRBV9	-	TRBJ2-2	TGTGCCAGCAGCGTAGTGGTGGGAGCGAACACCGGGGAGCTGTTTTTT	CASSVVVGANTGELFF
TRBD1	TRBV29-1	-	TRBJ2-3	TGCAGCGTTGAACAGGGGGCTCTAGTGAGGGCAGATACGCAGTATTTT	CSVEQGALVRADTQYF
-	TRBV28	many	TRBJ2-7	TGTGCCAGCAGTTTATCATCCTACGAGCAGTACTTC	CASSLSSYEQYF
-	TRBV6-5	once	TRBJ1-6	TGTGCCAGCAGTTATTCGGGCCGATATAATTCACCCCTCCACTTT	CASSYSGRYNSPLHF
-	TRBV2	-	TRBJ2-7	TGTGCCAGCGAAGATAGCTCAAGCTCCTACGAGCAGTACTTC	CASEDSSSSYEQYF
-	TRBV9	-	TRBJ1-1	TGTGCCAGCAGCGAGATTACCGGGGGCGGCACTGAAGCTTTCTTT	CASSEITGGGTEAFF
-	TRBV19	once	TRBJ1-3	TGTGCCAGTAGTATCGGGAGGGGGGCGCGCGGAAACACCATATATTTT	CASSIGRGARGNTIYF
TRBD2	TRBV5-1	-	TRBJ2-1	TGCGCCAGCAGCGGGGGACTAGCGGGATTAAGCTCCTACAATGAGCAGTTCTTC	CASSGGLAGLSSYNEQFF
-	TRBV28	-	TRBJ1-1	TGTGCCAGCAGTTTAAGGGGCCCGGCTGAAGCTTTCTTT	CASSLRGPAEAFF
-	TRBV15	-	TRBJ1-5	TGTGCCACCAGCGCCAGGGTACCCGGCCCCCAGCATTTT	CATSARVPGPQHF
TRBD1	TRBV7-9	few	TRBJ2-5	TGTGCCAGCAGCCCTGGGACAGGGAAATTAGGACAAGAGACCCAGTACTTC	CASSPGTGKLGQETQYF
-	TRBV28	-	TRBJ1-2	TGTGCCAGCAGGGAAGAGTATGGCTACACCTTC	CASREEYGYTF
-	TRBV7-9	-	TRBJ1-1	TGTGCCAGCAGCTTACCTAGGGTTGAGGACACTGAAGCTTTCTTT	CASSLPRVEDTEAFF
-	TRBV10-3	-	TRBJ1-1	TGTGCCAGCCGGGAACGGAAAGCGATGGCTAGGGGCACTGAAGCTTTCTTT	CASRERKAMARGTEAFF
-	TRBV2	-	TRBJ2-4	TGTGCCAGCAACCCGGGGGAAGGGGAAAACATTCAGTACTTC	CASNPGEGENIQYF
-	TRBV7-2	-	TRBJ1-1	TGTGCCAGCAGCCTATCGGGAGTGAACACTGAAGCTTTCTTT	CASSLSGVNTEAFF
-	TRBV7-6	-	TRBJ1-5	TGTGCCAGCAGCTTAGTTCCAGTCGTGGGCAATCAGCCCCAGCATTTT	CASSLVPVVGNQPQHF
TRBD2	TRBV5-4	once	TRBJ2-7	TGTGCCAGCAGCCCCACTAGCGCAAGAACCTACGAGCAGTACTTC	CASSPTSARTYEQYF
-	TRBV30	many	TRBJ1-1	TGTGCCTGGAGTGTACAGGGGAACACTGAAGCTTTCTTT	CAWSVQGNTEAFF
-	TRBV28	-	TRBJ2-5	TGTGCCAGCCATCGGTCTCTAGCGGGACAGGCCCAGTACTTC	CASHRSLAGQAQYF
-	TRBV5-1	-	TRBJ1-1	TGCGCCAGCAGCTTGGGACTCTTCACTGAAGCTTTCTTT	CASSLGLFTEAFF
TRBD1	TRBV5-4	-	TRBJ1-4	TGTGCCAGCAGGAGGGACAGCCATAATGAAAAACTGTTTTTT	CASRRDSHNEKLFF
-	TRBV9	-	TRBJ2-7	TGTGCCAGCAGCGTAGATACGGGCACCCACTACGAGCAGTACTTC	CASSVDTGTHYEQYF
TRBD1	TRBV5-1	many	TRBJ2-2	TGCGCCAGCAGCCATGGACAGGGGTACACCGGGGAGCTGTTTTTT	CASSHGQGYTGELFF
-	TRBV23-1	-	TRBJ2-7	TGCGCCAGCAGTCAATGGTCTGGAAGACAGGTCCCCTACGAGCAGTACTTC	CASSQWSGRQVPYEQYF
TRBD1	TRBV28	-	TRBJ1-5	TGTGCCAGCAGCGCCGGACAGGGAAATAATCAGCCCCAGCATTTT	CASSAGQGNNQPQHF
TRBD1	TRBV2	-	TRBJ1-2	TGTGCCAGCAGCGAGGGACAGGACTATGGCTACACCTTC	CASSEGQDYGYTF
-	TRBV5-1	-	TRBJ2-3	TGCGCCAGCAGCTTAGTTGCCCAGACTACCACAGATACGCAGTATTTT	CASSLVAQTTTDTQYF
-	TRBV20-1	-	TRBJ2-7	TGCAGTGCTAGAGATTGGTACGAGCAGTACTTC	CSARDWYEQYF
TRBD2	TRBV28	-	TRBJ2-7	TGTGCCAGCAGCCCGCCGGGACTAGCGCCGTCCACGCAGTACTTC	CASSPPGLAPSTQYF
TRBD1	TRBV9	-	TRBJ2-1	TGTGCCAGCAGCGTACAGACAGGGCCCGACAATGAGCAGTTCTTC	CASSVQTGPDNEQFF
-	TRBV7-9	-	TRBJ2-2	TGTGCCAGCAACTTCCGTGACGGGGAGCTGTTTTTT	CASNFRDGELFF
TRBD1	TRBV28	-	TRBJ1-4	TGTGCCAGCACTCCAGGGGCAAGGGGGCCTGAAAAACTGTTTTTT	CASTPGARGPEKLFF
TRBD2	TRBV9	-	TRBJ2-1	TGTGCCAGCAGCGTAGGTAGCGGGAGGACGAATGAGCAGTTCTTC	CASSVGSGRTNEQFF
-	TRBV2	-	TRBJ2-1	TGTGCCAGCAGTGAAGCCATACGGGACAATGAGCAGTTCTTC	CASSEAIRDNEQFF
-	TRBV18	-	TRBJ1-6	TGTGCCAGCTCACCGCAACCCAGGGCTGGTAATTCACCCCTCCACTTT	CASSPQPRAGNSPLHF
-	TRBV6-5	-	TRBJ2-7	TGTGCCAGCAGTTATGGGCCCCGATACGAGCAGTACTTC	CASSYGPRYEQYF
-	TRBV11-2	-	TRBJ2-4	TGTGCCAGCAGCTTATCAAAATTAACCAAAAACATTCAGTACTTC	CASSLSKLTKNIQYF
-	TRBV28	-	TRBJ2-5	TGTGCCAGCAGATTACAGGGAGGGGAGACCCAGTACTTC	CASRLQGGETQYF
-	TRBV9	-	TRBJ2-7	TGTGCCAGCAGCCGGTGGGATGCCTACGACGAGCAGTACTTC	CASSRWDAYDEQYF
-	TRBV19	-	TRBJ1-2	TGTGCCAGCCGAGGCGCCAATAACTATGGCTACACCTTC	CASRGANNYGYTF
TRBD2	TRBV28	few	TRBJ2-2	TGTGCCAGCAGTCTAGGGGGGACTAGGGGAAGGGAGCTGTTTTTT	CASSLGGTRGRELFF
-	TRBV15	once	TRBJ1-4	TGTGCCACCAGCAGAGCAGGGATTTGGAATGAAAAACTGTTTTTT	CATSRAGIWNEKLFF
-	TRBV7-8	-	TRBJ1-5	TGTGCCAGCAGCTTAAGAGGCGCTAGTCAGCCCCAGCATTTT	CASSLRGASQPQHF
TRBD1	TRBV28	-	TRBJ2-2	TGTGCCAGCAGTTTGCCAGGGGGCAACACCGGGGAGCTGTTTTTT	CASSLPGGNTGELFF
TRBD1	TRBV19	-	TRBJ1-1	TGTGCCAGTAATTCGGACAGGGGCACTGAAGCTTTCTTT	CASNSDRGTEAFF